The 15 T cell receptor beta chains presented below share a single source sample, sequenced in a study of metastatic and nonmetastatic thyroid tumors. Patients had received no treatment of any kind before thyroid surgery. TCRdb re-called clones via MiXCR from the PCR reads. The sample comprises about 4,200 clones, roughly a third of which are singletons, and 14% rests with the top ten. Material for sequencing was adjacent normal tissue. Every receptor here comes from a female donor with papillary thyroid cancer or a benign thyroid nodule (not recorded which). Some clones in this sample may be carry-over from other donors' samples.

The chain combines TRBV19 with TRBJ1-6; D perhaps matches TRBD1 (6 bases). The CDR3 totals 15 residues. CDR1 LNHDA and CDR2 SQIVND come from the germline V gene (reference sequence). The V end was cut by 10 bases, the J end by 4 bases, with 17 bases between. CDR3 amino acids: CATGEGSNYNSPLHF. DNA of the CDR3: TGTGCCACAGGGGAGGGGTCGAATTATAATTCACCCCTCCACTTT.

To note about this clone: The sample carries other DNA sequences with the same CDR3. The rearrangement uses TRBV30 and TRBJ1-6, with unresolved D. Germline V gives CDR1 GTSNPN, CDR2 SVGIG (reference sequence). There are 13 residues in the CDR3. V gave up 0 bases and J gave up 7 bases, with 7 bases separating them. The CDR3 reads CAWSVRSNSPLHF. CDR3 sequence (DNA): TGTGCCTGGAGTGTCCGGTCCAATTCACCCCTCCACTTT.

This clone appeared a single time. The V and J genes are TRBV5-1 and TRBJ1-1; no clear D gene. This CDR3 is built from 14 residues. Germline V gene lookup returns CDR1 SGHRS and CDR2 YFSETQ. Trimming took 4 bases from V and 5 from J, leaving 15 bases between them. The CDR3 loop is CASSLDSKWTEAFF. The DNA of the CDR3 is TGCGCCAGCAGCCTGGATTCAAAATGGACTGAAGCTTTCTTT.

In its sample, this clone was seen many times. The chain has TRBV27 and TRBJ2-1; TRBD2 matches 12 bases. This CDR3 contains 16 residues. V lost 7 bases, J lost 4 bases, and 8 bases stayed unmatched. CDR1 is MNHEY, CDR2 SMNVEV, per germline (reference sequence). CDR3 DNA: TGTGCCAGCAAGACCTCCGGGACTAGCGGGTACAATGAGCAGTTCTTC. Amino acid sequence: CASKTSGTSGYNEQFF.

The chain recombines TRBV2 with TRBJ1-1, with D perhaps matching TRBD1 (5 bases). The V and J ends lost 8 bases and 0 bases respectively, with 13 bases between them. Per germline, CDR1 SNHLY and CDR2 FYNNEI. This CDR3 region has 14 residues. CDR3 residues: CASQGAGLNTEAFF. The CDR3 DNA sequence: TGTGCCAGCCAAGGGGCAGGGCTGAACACTGAAGCTTTCTTT.

The V and J genes are TRBV30 and TRBJ1-2, with 7 bases fitting TRBD1. Losses at the gene ends were 1 base for V and 4 bases for J; bases not matched to a gene: 6. Germline assignment: CDR1 GTSNPN and CDR2 SVGIG (reference sequence). This CDR3 has 14 residues. The CDR3 DNA reads as TGTGCCTGGAGTGCCCACAGGGGTATCTATGGCTACACCTTC. Translating gives CAWSAHRGIYGYTF.

For this clone: The junction shows a germline mismatch at one end, possibly a read error. The V and J genes are TRBV12-3 or TRBV12-4 and TRBJ2-2, with TRBD1 matching 11 bases. The length of the CDR3 is 16 residues. The CDR3 spells CASRKGQGVATRELFF. The CDR3 bases are TGTGCCAGCAGAAAGGGACAGGGGGTGGCCACCAGGGAGCTGTTTTTT.

As concerns this clone: At one end, the junction sequence differs from germline, possibly due to a read error. The gene calls are TRBV20-1 and TRBJ1-1; 7 positions agree with TRBD1. Per the germline V gene, CDR1 is DFQATT and CDR2 is SNEGSKA (reference sequence). The length of the CDR3 is 14 residues. The CDR3, as DNA: TGCAGTGCTAGAGATCAGGGGGAGGACACTGAAGCTCTCTTT. It specifies CSARDQGEDTEALF.

The V and J genes are TRBV20-1 and TRBJ1-1; TRBD1 is a possible D gene (6 bases). CDR1 and CDR2 from the germline V gene are DFQATT and SNEGSKA (reference sequence). V lost 0 bases to trimming and J lost 4 bases, with 15 bases between them. The CDR3 spans 15 residues. Here the CDR3 reads CSARDGTSPSTEAFF. The CDR3 coding sequence is TGCAGTGCTAGAGACGGGACAAGCCCTAGCACTGAAGCTTTCTTT.

This clone was observed a handful of times. The chain has TRBV6-1 and TRBJ2-1, with 7 bases lining up with TRBD2. The CDR3 runs 15 residues. Unmatched junction bases numbered 9, after V lost 2 bases and J lost 8 bases. CDR1 and CDR2 from the germline V gene are MNHNS and SASEGT. The DNA of the CDR3 is TGTGCCAGCAGTGAACAGACGGGAGGAATTCATGAGCAGTTCTTC. Encoded protein: CASSEQTGGIHEQFF.

The chain employs TRBV30 and TRBJ2-3; D remains ambiguous. Germline V CDR1 and CDR2: GTSNPN, SVGIG (reference sequence). The V end lost 5 bases, the J end lost 4 bases, and 13 bases lay between the germline ends. CDR3 length: 13 residues. The CDR3 sequence is CAWSRFEADTQYF. The DNA for the CDR3 is TGTGCCTGGTCCCGCTTTGAGGCAGATACGCAGTATTTT.

The rearrangement links TRBV11-1 to TRBJ2-1; TRBD1 aligns across 8 bases. The CDR3 extends over 15 amino acids. Germline V gene data show CDR1 as SGHAT and CDR2 as FQDESV (reference sequence). V was clipped by 5 bases and J by 3 bases; unmatched bases: 6. The DNA for the CDR3 is TGTGCCAGCAGCCGTGACAGGGGTCTCTACAATGAGCAGTTCTTC. It translates to CASSRDRGLYNEQFF.

V is TRBV2 and J is TRBJ1-5; D remains ambiguous. The germline V gene has CDR1 SNHLY and CDR2 FYNNEI. Trimming left V 8 bases short and J 0 bases short, with 20 bases between. The CDR3 runs 17 residues. CDR3 in DNA: TGTGCCAGCGTGGTTAGTAGTACATGGAATAGCAATCAGCCCCAGCATTTT. This encodes CASVVSSTWNSNQPQHF.

On this clone: The conserved phenylalanine or tryptophan is not found at the CDR3 terminus, so this likely reflects a read error. V usage is TRBV9 and J usage is TRBJ1-1; 7 bases are a match to TRBD1. The germline V gene has CDR1 SGDLS and CDR2 YYNGEE. The CDR3 consists of 15 residues. J gave up 5 bases and V 0 bases, and 7 bases lay outside the gene matches. CDR3 region: CASSVADRVGTEAFS. CDR3 coding DNA: TGTGCCAGCAGCGTAGCCGACAGGGTGGGAACTGAAGCTTTCTCT.

The chain links TRBV4-3 to TRBJ1-6; 7 bases agree with TRBD1. J was trimmed by 7 bases and V by 2 bases; bases with no gene match: 8. CDR1 is LGHNA, CDR2 YSLEER, per germline. The CDR3 sequence is 16 residues long. As DNA, the CDR3 is TGCGCCAGCAGCCAATATGTGCAGGGGGACAATTCACCCCTCCACTTT. It codes for CASSQYVQGDNSPLHF.